A selection of T cell receptor beta chains follows, all from one sample in a study of CXCR3-negative and CXCR3-positive naive CD8 T cells. TCRdb re-called the 5' RACE reads and gives one entry per CDR3 protein, without DNA. This sample carries fewer than 80,000 distinct CDR3 sequences, with roughly 4.2% going to the ten biggest clones. The sample taken for sequencing was naive CXCR3- CD8+ T cells from blood. The receptors originated from a human donor in good health. Some clones in this sample may be carry-over from other donors' samples. Both conserved end residues are part of each CDR3. Expanded clones are given a class, and other clones once, few, many or no size at all.

clone_size j_call v_call cdr3_aa
medium-sized TRBJ1-5 TRBV4-1 CASSQDGGAEYQPQHF
- TRBJ2-7 TRBV13 CASSPPGLGLEQYF
- TRBJ1-1 TRBV28 CASSFGLNTEAFF
- TRBJ2-7 TRBV29-1 CSVQGGFYEQYF
- TRBJ1-5 TRBV29-1 CSARGGEGQPQHF
- TRBJ1-3 TRBV29-1 CSVLNGVSGNTIYF
- TRBJ2-3 TRBV11-2 CASSSLVGRTDTQYF
- TRBJ2-2 TRBV19 CAISLNTGELFF
- TRBJ1-2 TRBV7-2 CASIPGGSNYGYTF
- TRBJ2-5 TRBV29-1 CSVEGQGGDETQYF
- TRBJ2-5 TRBV18 CASSPPLWETQYF
- TRBJ2-7 TRBV29-1 CSVEGTGTGIEQYF
- TRBJ2-7 TRBV7-2 CASSLAVGGSYEQYF
- TRBJ2-1 TRBV7-9 CASSQPSGGADEQFF
- TRBJ2-3 TRBV29-1 CSVGPSDHLLDTQYF
- TRBJ2-7 TRBV29-1 CSVAGGTGEHYEQYF
- TRBJ1-1 TRBV25-1 CASSDREVNTEAFF
- TRBJ2-2 TRBV3-1 CASSQEETTDTGELFF
- TRBJ2-7 TRBV20-1 CSARDLASEPYEQYF
- TRBJ2-5 TRBV7-9 CASRTGRETQYF
- TRBJ2-2 TRBV6-4 CASSDSVGTGELFF
- TRBJ2-4 TRBV20-1 CSALRDAKNIQYF
- TRBJ2-7 TRBV5-6 CASSLGSDTLNEQYF
- TRBJ2-2 TRBV27 CASSLQGGELFF
- TRBJ1-5 TRBV12-3/TRBV12-4 CASSLQSLNQPQHF
- TRBJ2-1 TRBV15 CATSRDRGNEQFF
- TRBJ2-7 TRBV29-1 CSVVWNYYEQYF
- TRBJ2-4 TRBV5-6 CASTRGNIQYF
- TRBJ1-1 TRBV20-1 CSAREGTDPWIYTEAFF
- TRBJ2-7 TRBV7-2 CASSLWRGNSYEQYF
- TRBJ1-6 TRBV21-1 CASRWTGGFYNSPLHF
- TRBJ2-7 TRBV7-2 CASSLGLEVYEQYF
- TRBJ2-7 TRBV4-3 CASSQDGGASYEQYF
- TRBJ2-7 TRBV14 CASSLTGNSEQYF
- TRBJ2-7 TRBV7-3 CASSITGGAYEQYF
- TRBJ2-6 TRBV20-1 CSARDSIPQGGANVLTF
- TRBJ2-6 TRBV19 CASSIGTAGANVLTF
- TRBJ2-1 TRBV27 CASSFLLDSYNEQFF
- TRBJ1-5 TRBV20-1 CSARETGDWQPQHF
- TRBJ2-2 TRBV28 CASSPGQGQELFF
- TRBJ1-6 TRBV14 CASSQGFFNSPLHF
- TRBJ2-2 TRBV13 CASSLTPGDTRELFF
- TRBJ1-1 TRBV7-9 CASSSKGGQGANTEAFF
- TRBJ1-1 TRBV2 CASSEAPGSNEAFF
- TRBJ2-1 TRBV28 CASSLFGGVPTHNEQFF
medium-sized TRBJ1-2 TRBV18 CASSPPRSEDNYGYTF
- TRBJ2-3 TRBV21-1 CASSIRCDFTDTQYF
- TRBJ1-2 TRBV11-2 CASSSSRDGYTF
- TRBJ2-7 TRBV12-3/TRBV12-4 CASSSFLQTYEQYF
- TRBJ2-1 TRBV27 CASSSGLFAYNEQFF
- TRBJ2-1 TRBV11-1 CASSLVGNSYNEQFF
- TRBJ2-7 TRBV2 CASSLARGSYEQYF
- TRBJ2-7 TRBV7-9 CASSLSPDAGSYEQYF
- TRBJ2-5 TRBV7-2 CASSRINGPRETQYF
- TRBJ1-3 TRBV15 CATSRDKGSSGNTIYF
- TRBJ2-5 TRBV18 CASSTNQGLETQYF
- TRBJ2-1 TRBV15 CATSTQREGHNEQFF
- TRBJ2-1 TRBV7-6 CASSLISFEQFF
- TRBJ2-3 TRBV5-1 CASSSLSGTDTQYF
- TRBJ1-1 TRBV7-9 CASSLESEAFF